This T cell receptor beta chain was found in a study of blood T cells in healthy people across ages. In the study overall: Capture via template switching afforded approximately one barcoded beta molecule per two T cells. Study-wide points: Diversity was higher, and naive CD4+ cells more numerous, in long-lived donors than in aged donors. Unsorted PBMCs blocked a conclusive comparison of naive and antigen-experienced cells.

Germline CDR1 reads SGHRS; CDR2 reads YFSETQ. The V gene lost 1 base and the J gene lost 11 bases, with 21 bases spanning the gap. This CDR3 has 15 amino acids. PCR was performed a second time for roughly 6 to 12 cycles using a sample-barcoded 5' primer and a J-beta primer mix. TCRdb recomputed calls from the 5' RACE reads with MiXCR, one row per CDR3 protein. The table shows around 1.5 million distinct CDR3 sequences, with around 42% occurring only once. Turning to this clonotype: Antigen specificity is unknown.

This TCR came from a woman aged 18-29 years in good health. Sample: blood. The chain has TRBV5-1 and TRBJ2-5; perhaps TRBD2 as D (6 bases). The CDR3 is CASSLRGGGYNEQYF. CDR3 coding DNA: TGCGCCAGCAGCTTGAGGGGAGGAGGCTACAATGAGCAGTACTTC.